Reported below is one TCR beta chain. No antigen is known for it. The data originate from a study of cytomegalovirus exposure and HLA in healthy donors. Study-wide results and limits: Cytomegalovirus association was assigned to about 150 TCR beta chains.

CDR1 and CDR2 (germline): SNHLY, FYNNEI. The CDR3 has 14 residues. V was clipped by 10 bases and J by 1 base, with 17 bases between them. The table came from immunoSEQ multiplex PCR; TCRdb's copy has only in-frame clones and leaves some out. This sample has about 360,000 clones, with more than 80% found just once. This TCR came from a woman between 18 and 30 years old in good health and CMV-seronegative. This rearrangement joins TRBV2 to TRBJ2-7; a possible D gene is TRBD2 (6 bases). The sample was PBMCs. This CDR3 reads CATEGWAGSYEQYF. The CDR3 region has the DNA TGTGCCACCGAGGGGTGGGCGGGGTCCTACGAGCAGTACTTC.